This T cell receptor beta chain was found in a study of a mutant IDH1 vaccine in newly diagnosed glioma. Across the study: Of treated patients, around 62% were men and approximately 40% women, averaging roughly 42 years. Former treatment meant radiotherapy, temozolomide, or both; the majority had gotten both.

Germline V gives CDR1 SGHDN, CDR2 FVKESK. Trimming shortened V by 6 bases and J by 4 bases, and 28 bases separated the two germline ends. The CDR3 runs to 19 residues. With regard to this clone: Its target is unknown.

The study's findings and limits: No link was apparently found between pseudoprogression and changes in top peripheral T cell clonotypes.

Sequenced by immunoSEQ multiplex PCR; TCRdb stores in-frame clones only, minus some. The sample has approximately 37,000 clones; about 75% are singletons. Indicated time point: week 23, last vaccination. Vaccinated patients received 300 ug of mutant IDH1 20-mer peptide per dose, with topical imiquimod. The TCR comes from a man aged 50-59 years with glioma. This chain uses TRBV14 with TRBJ2-1, with D tentatively TRBD1 (5 bases). This specimen consisted of PBMCs, obtained from a glioma patient whose treatment included an IDH1 peptide vaccine. CDR3 sequence reads: CASSPLQVRASNQYNEQFF. For the CDR3, the DNA is TGTGCCAGCAGTCCGCTCCAGGTCAGGGCCTCGAACCAATACAATGAGCAGTTCTTC.